A selection of T cell receptor beta chains follows, all from one sample in a study of long-term antiretroviral therapy in people with HIV. Measured with immunoSEQ multiplex PCR; TCRdb has only the in-frame clones, and not every one. The sample has approximately 35,000 clones, 70% to 80% seen once; the top ten hold under 8.5%. The sequenced sample was unsorted PBMCs, obtained 2 years after starting antiretroviral therapy. Receptor source: a woman aged 45-60 years with HIV. CDR3s include the opening cysteine and the closing phenylalanine or tryptophan. D genes are given only for firm matches. Expanded clones get a size class; other rows say once, few or many, or leave the size out.

V	size	J	D	DNA	CDR3
TRBV5-1	few	TRBJ2-7	-	TGCGCCAGCAGCTTGGAGTGGGGTGTAGCCTACGAGCAGTACTTC	CASSLEWGVAYEQYF
TRBV29-1	-	TRBJ1-4	-	TGCAGCGTTGTGGCCGGCGGTGAAAAACTGTTTTTT	CSVVAGGEKLFF
TRBV29-1	-	TRBJ1-2	TRBD1	TGCAGCGTCAACAGGGGAGGAAACTATGGCTACACCTTC	CSVNRGGNYGYTF
TRBV2	-	TRBJ1-5	-	TGTGCCAGCAAGAAGGGAGAAGGAAGCAATCAGCCCCAGCATTTT	CASKKGEGSNQPQHF
TRBV19	-	TRBJ2-7	TRBD2	TGTGCCAGTAGTTTCAGAGTGGGCGCTAGCGGGGCCTACGAGCAGTACTTC	CASSFRVGASGAYEQYF
TRBV30	-	TRBJ2-3	-	TGTGCCTGGAGTGTACGACACGAACTTAGCACAGATACGCAGTATTTT	CAWSVRHELSTDTQYF
TRBV15	-	TRBJ1-4	-	TGTGCCACCAGCGTAAATGAAAAACTGTTTTTT	CATSVNEKLFF
TRBV18	-	TRBJ1-2	-	TGTGCCAGCTCATCACAGCTCCTCCTCTATGGCTACACCTTC	CASSSQLLLYGYTF
TRBV10-3	few	TRBJ1-6	-	TGTGCCATCAGTGAGTCGGAAGGACTCAATTCACCCCTCCACTTT	CAISESEGLNSPLHF
TRBV28	-	TRBJ1-6	TRBD1	TGTGCCAGCAGGGGGGGACAGGGTAATTCACCCCTCCACTTT	CASRGGQGNSPLHF
TRBV10-3	-	TRBJ2-2	-	TGTGCCAGTCAAGGGGCGAACACCGGGGAGCTGTTTTTT	CASQGANTGELFF
TRBV4-2	-	TRBJ2-1	TRBD2	TGTGCCAGCAGCCAAGATAGAAACGGGGGGGTATACAATGAGCAGTTCTTC	CASSQDRNGGVYNEQFF
TRBV4-1	-	TRBJ2-3	TRBD2	TGCGCCAGCAGCCTAAGCGGGGGGGTGGATACGCAGTATTTT	CASSLSGGVDTQYF
TRBV10-2	-	TRBJ2-5	-	TGCGCCAGCCGCTCTAGGGGCCCAGAGACCCAGTACTTC	CASRSRGPETQYF
TRBV6-1	once	TRBJ2-2	-	TGTGCCAGCTCAACGACTTGGAACACCGGGGAGCTGTTTTTT	CASSTTWNTGELFF
TRBV5-5	-	TRBJ1-6	-	TGTGCCAGCAGCCCGGGGTTGAATTCACCCCTCCACTTT	CASSPGLNSPLHF
TRBV6-1	-	TRBJ2-4	-	TGTGCCGTCTCAAGGCGAGGGGAACACATTCAGTACTTC	CAVSRRGEHIQYF
TRBV28	-	TRBJ2-2	-	TGTGCCAGCTCCCCGCCCGGAACTAGTATTTATAGCGCCCGGGAGCTGTTTTTT	CASSPPGTSIYSARELFF